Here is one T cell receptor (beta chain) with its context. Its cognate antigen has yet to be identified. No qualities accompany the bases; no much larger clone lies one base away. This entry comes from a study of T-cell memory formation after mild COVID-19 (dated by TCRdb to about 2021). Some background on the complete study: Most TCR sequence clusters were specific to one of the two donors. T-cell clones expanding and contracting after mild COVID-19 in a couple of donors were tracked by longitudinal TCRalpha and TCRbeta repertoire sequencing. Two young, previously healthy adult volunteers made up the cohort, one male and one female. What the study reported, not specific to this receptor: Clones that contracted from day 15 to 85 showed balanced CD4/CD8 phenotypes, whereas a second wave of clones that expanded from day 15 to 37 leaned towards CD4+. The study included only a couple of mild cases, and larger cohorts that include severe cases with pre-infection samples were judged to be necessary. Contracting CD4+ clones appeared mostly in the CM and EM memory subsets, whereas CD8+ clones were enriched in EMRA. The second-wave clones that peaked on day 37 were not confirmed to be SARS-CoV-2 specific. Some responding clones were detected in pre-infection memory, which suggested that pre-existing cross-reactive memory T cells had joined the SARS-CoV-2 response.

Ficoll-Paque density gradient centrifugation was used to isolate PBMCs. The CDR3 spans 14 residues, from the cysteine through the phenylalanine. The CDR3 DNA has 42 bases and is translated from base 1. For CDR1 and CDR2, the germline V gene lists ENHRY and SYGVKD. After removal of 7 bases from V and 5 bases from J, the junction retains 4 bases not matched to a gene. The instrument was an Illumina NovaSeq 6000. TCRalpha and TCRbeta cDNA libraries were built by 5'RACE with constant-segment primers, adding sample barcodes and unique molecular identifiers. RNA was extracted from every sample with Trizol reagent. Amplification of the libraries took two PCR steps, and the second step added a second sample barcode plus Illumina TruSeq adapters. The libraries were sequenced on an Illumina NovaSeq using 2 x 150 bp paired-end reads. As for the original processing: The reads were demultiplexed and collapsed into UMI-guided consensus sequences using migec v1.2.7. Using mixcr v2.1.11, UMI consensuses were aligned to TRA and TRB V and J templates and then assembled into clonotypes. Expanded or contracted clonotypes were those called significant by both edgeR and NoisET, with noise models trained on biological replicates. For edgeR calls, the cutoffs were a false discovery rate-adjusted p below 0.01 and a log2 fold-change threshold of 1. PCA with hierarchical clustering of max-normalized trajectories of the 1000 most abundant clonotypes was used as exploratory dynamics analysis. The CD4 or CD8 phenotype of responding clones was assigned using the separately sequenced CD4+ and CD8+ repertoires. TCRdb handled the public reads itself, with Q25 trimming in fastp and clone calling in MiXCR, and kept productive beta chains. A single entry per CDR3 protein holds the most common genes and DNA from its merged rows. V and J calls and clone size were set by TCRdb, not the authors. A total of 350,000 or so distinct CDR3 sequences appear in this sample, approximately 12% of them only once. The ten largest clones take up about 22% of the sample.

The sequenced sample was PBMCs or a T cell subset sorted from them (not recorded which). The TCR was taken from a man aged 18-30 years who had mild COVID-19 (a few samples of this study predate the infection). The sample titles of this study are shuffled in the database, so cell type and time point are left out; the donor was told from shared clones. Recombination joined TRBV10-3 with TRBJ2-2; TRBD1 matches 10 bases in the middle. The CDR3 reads CAITRDRGTGELFF. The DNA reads TGTGCCATCACTAGGGACAGGGGAACCGGGGAGCTGTTTTTT.